This T cell receptor (beta chain) was retrieved from a study of blood T cell repertoires in COVID-19. As originally analysed: Amplified reference gene primers provided the basis for estimating nucleated cell counts. TCRdb's copy holds only in-frame clones and misses some; the assay was immunoSEQ multiplex PCR. For V, J and clone size, that table is used; D and trimming come from the DNA. The table includes 380,000 or so clones, 70% to 90% detected once. Participants were aged about 18 to 90 years from around 24 US areas. The germline V gene encodes CDR1 MNHEY and CDR2 SVGAGI. This CDR3 is built from 14 residues. The V gene lost 5 bases and the J gene lost 4 bases, with 14 bases spanning the gap.

Sequencing used PBMCs or T cells enriched from blood (not recorded which). The TCR was taken from a man aged 25-45 years who had recovered from COVID-19. V gene TRBV6-5 combines with J gene TRBJ1-2; D might be TRBD1 (5 bases). In DNA, the CDR3 is TGTGCCAGCAGTCCAGCGGGGGGGGGCTATGGCTACACCTTC. Translation: CASSPAGGGYGYTF.